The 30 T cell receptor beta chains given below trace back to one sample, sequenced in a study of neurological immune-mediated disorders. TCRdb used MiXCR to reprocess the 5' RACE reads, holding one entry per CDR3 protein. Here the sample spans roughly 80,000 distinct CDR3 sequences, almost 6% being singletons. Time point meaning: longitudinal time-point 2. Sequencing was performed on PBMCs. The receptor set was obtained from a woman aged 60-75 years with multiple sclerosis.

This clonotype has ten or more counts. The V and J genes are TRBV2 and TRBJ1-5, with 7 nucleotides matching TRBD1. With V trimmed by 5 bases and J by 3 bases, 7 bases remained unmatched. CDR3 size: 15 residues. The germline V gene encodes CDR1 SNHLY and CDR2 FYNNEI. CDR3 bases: TGTGCCAGCAGTTTCGACAGGGTGCCCAATCAGCCCCAGCATTTT. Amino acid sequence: CASSFDRVPNQPQHF.

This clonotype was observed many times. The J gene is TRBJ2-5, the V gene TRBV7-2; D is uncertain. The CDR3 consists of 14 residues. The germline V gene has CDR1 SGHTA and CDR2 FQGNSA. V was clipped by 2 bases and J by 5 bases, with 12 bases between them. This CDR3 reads CASSLLASGETQYF. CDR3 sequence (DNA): TGTGCCAGCAGCTTACTGGCTTCCGGGGAGACCCAGTACTTC.

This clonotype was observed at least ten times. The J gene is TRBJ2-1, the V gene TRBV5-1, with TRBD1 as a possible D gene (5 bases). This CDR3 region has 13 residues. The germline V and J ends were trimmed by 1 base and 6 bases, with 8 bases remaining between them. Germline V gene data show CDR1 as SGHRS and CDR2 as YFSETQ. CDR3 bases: TGCGCCAGCAGCTTGCGGCAGGGCAATGAGCAGTTCTTC. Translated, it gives CASSLRQGNEQFF.

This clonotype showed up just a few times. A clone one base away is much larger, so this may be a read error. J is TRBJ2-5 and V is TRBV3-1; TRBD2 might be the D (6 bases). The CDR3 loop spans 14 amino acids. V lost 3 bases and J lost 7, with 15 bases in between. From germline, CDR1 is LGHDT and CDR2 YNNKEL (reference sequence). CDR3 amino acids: CASSHTGSGGTQYF. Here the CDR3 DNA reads TGTGCCAGCAGCCACACAGGCTCCGGGGGGACCCAGTACTTC.

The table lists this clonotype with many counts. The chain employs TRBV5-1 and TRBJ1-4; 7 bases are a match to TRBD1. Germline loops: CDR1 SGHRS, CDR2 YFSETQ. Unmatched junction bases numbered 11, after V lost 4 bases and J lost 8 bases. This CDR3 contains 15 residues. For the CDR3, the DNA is TGCGCCAGCAGCCTACAACCCGGGACAGAAGAAAAACTGTTTTTT. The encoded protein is CASSLQPGTEEKLFF.

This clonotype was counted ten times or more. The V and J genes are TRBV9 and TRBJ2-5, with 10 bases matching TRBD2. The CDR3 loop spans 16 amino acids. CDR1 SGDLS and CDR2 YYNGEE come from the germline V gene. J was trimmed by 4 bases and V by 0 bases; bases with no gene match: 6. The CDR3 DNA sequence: TGTGCCAGCAGCGTAGTCCCCTTAGCGGGGGGAGAGACCCAGTACTTC. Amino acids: CASSVVPLAGGETQYF.

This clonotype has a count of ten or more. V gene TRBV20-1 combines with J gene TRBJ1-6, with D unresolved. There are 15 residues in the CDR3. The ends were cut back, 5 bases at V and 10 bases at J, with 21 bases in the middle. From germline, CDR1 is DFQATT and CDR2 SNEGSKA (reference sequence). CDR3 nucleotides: TGCAGTGCTCCGGCCAGGTCCCCTTTGGGGTCACCCCTCCACTTT. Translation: CSAPARSPLGSPLHF.

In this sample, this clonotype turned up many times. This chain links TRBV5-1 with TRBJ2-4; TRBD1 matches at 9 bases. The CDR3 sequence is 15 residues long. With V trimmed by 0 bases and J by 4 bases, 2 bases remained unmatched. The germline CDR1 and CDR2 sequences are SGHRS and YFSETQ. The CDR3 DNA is TGCGCCAGCAGCTTGGACAGGGGGCCTAAAAACATTCAGTACTTC. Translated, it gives CASSLDRGPKNIQYF.

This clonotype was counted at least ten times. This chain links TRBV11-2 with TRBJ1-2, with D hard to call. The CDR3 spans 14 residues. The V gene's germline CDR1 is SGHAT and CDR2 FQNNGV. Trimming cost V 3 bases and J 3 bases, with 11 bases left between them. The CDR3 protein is CASSLTPRDYGYTF. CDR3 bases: TGTGCCAGCAGCTTGACACCAAGGGACTATGGCTACACCTTC.

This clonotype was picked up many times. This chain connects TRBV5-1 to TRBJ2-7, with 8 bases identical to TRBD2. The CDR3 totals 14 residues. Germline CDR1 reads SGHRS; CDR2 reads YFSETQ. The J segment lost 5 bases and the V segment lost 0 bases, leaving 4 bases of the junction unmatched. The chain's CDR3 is CASSLGGTRNEQYF. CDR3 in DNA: TGCGCCAGCAGCTTGGGAGGGACTAGGAACGAGCAGTACTTC.

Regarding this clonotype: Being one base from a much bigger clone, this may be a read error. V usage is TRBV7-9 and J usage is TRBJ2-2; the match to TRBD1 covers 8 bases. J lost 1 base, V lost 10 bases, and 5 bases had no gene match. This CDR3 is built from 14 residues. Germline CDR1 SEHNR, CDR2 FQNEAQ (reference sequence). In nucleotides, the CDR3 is TGTGCCAACACCGGGACAGGGAACACCGGGGAGCTGTTTTTT. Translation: CANTGTGNTGELFF.

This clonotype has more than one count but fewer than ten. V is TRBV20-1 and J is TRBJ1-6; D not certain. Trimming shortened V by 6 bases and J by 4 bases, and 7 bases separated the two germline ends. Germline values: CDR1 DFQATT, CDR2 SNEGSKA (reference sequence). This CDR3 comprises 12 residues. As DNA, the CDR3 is TGCAGTGCCCCGATTTATAATTCACCCCTCCACTTT. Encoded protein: CSAPIYNSPLHF.

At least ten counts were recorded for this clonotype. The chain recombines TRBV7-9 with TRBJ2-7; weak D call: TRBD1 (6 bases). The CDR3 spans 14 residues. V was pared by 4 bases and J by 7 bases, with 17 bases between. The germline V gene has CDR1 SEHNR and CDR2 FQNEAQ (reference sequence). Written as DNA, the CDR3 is TGTGCCAGCAGCTCAGGGGACACCTTGGAAGAGCAGTACTTC. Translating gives CASSSGDTLEEQYF. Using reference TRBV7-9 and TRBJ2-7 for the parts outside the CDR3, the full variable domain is DTGVSQNPRHKITKRGQNVTFRCDPISEHNRLYWYRQTLGQGPEFLTYFQNEAQLEKSRLLSDRFSAERPKGSFSTLEIQRTEQGDSAMYLCASSSGDTLEEQYFGPGTRLTVT.

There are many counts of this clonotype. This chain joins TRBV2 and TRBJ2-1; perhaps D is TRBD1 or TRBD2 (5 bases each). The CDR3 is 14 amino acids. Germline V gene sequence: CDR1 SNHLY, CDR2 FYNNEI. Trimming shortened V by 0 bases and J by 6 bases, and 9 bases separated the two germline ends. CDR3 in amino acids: CASSEAWGINEQFF. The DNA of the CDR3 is TGTGCCAGCAGTGAAGCCTGGGGGATCAATGAGCAGTTCTTC.

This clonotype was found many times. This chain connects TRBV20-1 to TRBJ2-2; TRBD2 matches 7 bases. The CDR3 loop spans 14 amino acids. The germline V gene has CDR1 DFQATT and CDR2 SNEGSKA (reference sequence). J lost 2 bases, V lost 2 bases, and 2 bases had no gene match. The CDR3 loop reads CSARSGGNTGELFF. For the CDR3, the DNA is TGCAGTGCTAGATCGGGGGGAAACACCGGGGAGCTGTTTTTT.

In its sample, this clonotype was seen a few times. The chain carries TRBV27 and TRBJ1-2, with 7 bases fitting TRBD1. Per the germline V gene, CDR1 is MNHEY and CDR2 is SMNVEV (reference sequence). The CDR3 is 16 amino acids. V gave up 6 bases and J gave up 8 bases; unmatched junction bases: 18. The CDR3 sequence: CASSRAPETGQDGYTF. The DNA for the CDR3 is TGTGCCAGCAGCCGCGCCCCCGAGACAGGGCAGGACGGCTACACCTTC.

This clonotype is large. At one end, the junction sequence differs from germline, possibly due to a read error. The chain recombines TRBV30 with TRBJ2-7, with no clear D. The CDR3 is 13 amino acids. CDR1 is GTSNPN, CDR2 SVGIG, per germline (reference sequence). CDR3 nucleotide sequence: TGTGCCTGGAGTCGACCTCCCTCCCACGAGCAGTACTTC. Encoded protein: CAWSRPPSHEQYF.

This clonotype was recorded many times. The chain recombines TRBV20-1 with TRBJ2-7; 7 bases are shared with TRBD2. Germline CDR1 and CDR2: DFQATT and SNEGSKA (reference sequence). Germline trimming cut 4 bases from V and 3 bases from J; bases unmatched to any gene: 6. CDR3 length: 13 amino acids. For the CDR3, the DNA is TGCAGTGCTAATGTGGGGGGGAACTACGAGCAGTACTTC. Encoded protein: CSANVGGNYEQYF.

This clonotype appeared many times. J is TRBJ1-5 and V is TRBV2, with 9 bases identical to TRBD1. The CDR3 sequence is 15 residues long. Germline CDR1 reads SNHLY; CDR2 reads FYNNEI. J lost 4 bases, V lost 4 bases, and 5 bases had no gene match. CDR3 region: CASSVGQGINQPQHF. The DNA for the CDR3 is TGTGCCAGCAGTGTGGGACAGGGAATAAATCAGCCCCAGCATTTT.

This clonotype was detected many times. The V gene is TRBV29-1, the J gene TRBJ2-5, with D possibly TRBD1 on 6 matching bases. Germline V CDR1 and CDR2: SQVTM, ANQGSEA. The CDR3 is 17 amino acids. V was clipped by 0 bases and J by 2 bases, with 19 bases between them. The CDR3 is CSVEDSLLRGWQETQYF. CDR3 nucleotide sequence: TGCAGCGTTGAAGATTCCCTCCTCAGGGGTTGGCAAGAGACCCAGTACTTC.

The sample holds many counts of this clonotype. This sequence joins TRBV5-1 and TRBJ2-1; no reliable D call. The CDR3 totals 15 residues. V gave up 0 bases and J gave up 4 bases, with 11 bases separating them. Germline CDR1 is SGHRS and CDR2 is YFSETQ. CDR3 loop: CASSLVQHSYNEQFF. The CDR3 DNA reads TGCGCCAGCAGCTTGGTTCAGCATTCTTACAATGAGCAGTTCTTC.

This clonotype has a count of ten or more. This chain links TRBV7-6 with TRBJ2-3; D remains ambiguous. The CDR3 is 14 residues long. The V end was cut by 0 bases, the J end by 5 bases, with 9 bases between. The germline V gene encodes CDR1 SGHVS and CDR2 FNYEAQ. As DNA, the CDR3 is TGTGCCAGCAGCTTAGCACCGACCGAAGATACGCAGTATTTT. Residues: CASSLAPTEDTQYF.

The CDR3 protein is CASRQGAKGYTF. The CDR3 coding sequence is TGTGCCAGCAGACAGGGGGCGAAGGGCTACACCTTC. The chain employs TRBV6-5 and TRBJ1-2; 9 bases agree with TRBD1. Trimming at V came to 6 bases and at J to 8 bases, leaving 4 bases not matched to a gene. CDR1 is MNHEY, CDR2 SVGAGI, per germline. This CDR3 spans 12 amino acids.

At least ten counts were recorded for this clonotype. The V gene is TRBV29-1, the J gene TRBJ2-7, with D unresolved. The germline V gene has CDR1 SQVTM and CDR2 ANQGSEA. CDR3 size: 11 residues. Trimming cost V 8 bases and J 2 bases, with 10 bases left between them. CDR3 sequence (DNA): TGCAGCATATACAGAGCCTACGAGCAGTACTTC. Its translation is CSIYRAYEQYF.

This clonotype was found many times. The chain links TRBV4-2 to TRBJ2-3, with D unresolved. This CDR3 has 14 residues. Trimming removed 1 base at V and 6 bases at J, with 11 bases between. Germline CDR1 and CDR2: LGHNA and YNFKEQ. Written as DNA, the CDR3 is TGTGCCAGCAGCCAAGGCGTAGCCCCCGATACGCAGTATTTT. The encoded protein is CASSQGVAPDTQYF.

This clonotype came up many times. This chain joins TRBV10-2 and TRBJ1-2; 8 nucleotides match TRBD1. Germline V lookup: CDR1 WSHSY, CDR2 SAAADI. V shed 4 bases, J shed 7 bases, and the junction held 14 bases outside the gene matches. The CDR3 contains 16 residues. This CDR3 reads CASSAVQGQGASGYTF. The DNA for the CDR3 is TGCGCCAGCAGTGCAGTGCAAGGGCAGGGGGCGAGTGGCTACACCTTC.

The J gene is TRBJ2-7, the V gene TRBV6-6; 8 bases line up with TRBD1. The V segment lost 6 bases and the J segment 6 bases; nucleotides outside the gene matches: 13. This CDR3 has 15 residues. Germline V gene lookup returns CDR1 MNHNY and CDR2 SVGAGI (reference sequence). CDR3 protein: CASRTPQGAAGEQYF. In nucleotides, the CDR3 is TGTGCCAGCAGGACCCCCCAGGGGGCGGCGGGCGAGCAGTACTTC.

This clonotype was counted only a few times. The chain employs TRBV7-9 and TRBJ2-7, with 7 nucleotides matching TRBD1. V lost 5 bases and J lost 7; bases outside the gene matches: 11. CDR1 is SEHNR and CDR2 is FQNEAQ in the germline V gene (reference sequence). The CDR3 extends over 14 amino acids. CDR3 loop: CASSTPRGRREQYF. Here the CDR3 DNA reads TGTGCCAGCAGCACACCTAGGGGGCGGCGGGAGCAGTACTTC.

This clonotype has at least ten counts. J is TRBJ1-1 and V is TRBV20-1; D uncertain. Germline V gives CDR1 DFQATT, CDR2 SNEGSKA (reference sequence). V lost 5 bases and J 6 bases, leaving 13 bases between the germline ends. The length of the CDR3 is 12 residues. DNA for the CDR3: TGCAGTGCTCGACCCCAGGTCGCTGAAGCTTTCTTT. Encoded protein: CSARPQVAEAFF.

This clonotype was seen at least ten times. DNA for the CDR3: TGTGCCAGCAGCCCCATGACGGATTCACCCCTCCACTTT. Translated, it gives CASSPMTDSPLHF. The chain uses TRBV3-1 and TRBJ1-6, with D uncertain. With 4 bases removed from V and 8 bases from J, the gap between germline ends came to 9 bases. The CDR3 has 13 residues. Germline V gives CDR1 LGHDT, CDR2 YNNKEL (reference sequence).